This TCR beta chain stems from a study of blood T cells in healthy people across ages (dated by TCRdb to about 2015). Background on the whole study: In model experiments, roughly one uniquely barcoded TCR beta cDNA molecule per two T cells was captured by template switching. Using deep sequencing normalized with unique cDNA molecular identifiers, the study measured how TCR beta repertoire diversity changes with age. The donors were split into four age groups: young (average 16 years), middle-aged (about 40), aged (more than 60) and long-lived (about 74). Donors of different ages were randomly distributed across sequencing lanes to avoid experimental bias. The study analyzed two additional independent replicas of 1 million unique cDNA reads from the same blood draw for two donors, one aged 18 to 30 and one aged 80 or older.

This clonotype has only one observation. Its target antigen remains unknown. It has no much larger one-base neighbor in the sample; base qualities were not kept. A single read constitutes weak evidence. Overall study outcomes, separate from this receptor: Estimates of total diversity from one million sequenced T cells were regarded as lower bounds and underestimates. A strong correlation was found between observed TCR beta diversity and the percentage of naive T cells measured by flow cytometry. As age increased, observed TCR beta diversity per million T cells dropped in a roughly linear way, and a significant reduction was already evident by age 40. Because the CMV infection status of the donors was unknown, age-related changes in expanded clonotypes may potentially have been confounded. Conclusive comparison of naive and antigen-experienced compartments was prevented by the profiling of bulk unsorted PBMCs. Compared with the aged group, more naive CD4+ T cells, fewer expanded clones and increased TCR diversity were shown by the long-lived group, suggesting age selection.

To prepare the library, 5' RACE was applied. This sample was sequenced with an Illumina HiSeq 2500. The second PCR ran for roughly 7 to 12 cycles and used a J-beta primer mix along with a sample-barcoded 5' primer. A unique molecular identifier was introduced onto each TCR beta cDNA molecule by a template-switch 5' adaptor carrying 12 random nucleotides. At least 2.5 million CDR3-containing paired-end reads were obtained from each sample. First-strand cDNA synthesis was performed from all RNA using the Mint cDNA synthesis kit, with priming by a TRBC-specific oligonucleotide. Following uracil-DNA glycosylase treatment, all cDNA underwent a first 18-cycle PCR with the universal primers M1SS and BC2_uni_R. Per the original workflow: Normalization of each sample was performed by random selection of 1 million high-quality reads, each carrying a distinct molecular identifier. Reads with shared molecular identifiers were discarded instead of being binned into consensus sequences. CDR3 identification, clonotype clustering and error correction used MiTCR with a Q25 quality threshold and the strictest error-elimination algorithm. A nonparametric unseen species model with Euler transformation was used to estimate lower-bound total TCR beta diversity. The public reads were run again by TCRdb, first through fastp at Q25 and then through MiXCR, and only productive beta chains were kept. CDR3 protein duplicates are merged, each entry listing the most common genes and DNA. Here the V and J calls rest on TCRdb's processing, not on the authors' analysis. This sample is represented by hundreds of thousands of distinct CDR3 sequences; around three fifths of them were singletons. The ten top clones hold approximately 37% of the sample.

Donors were 35 to 40 systemically healthy Caucasian individuals from Russia aged roughly 6 to 100 years. Each donor gave about 11 milliliters of peripheral blood, drawn into EDTA-treated Vacutainer tubes. Ficoll-Paque density-gradient centrifugation was used to isolate PBMCs, with at least 6.5 million per sample. Trizol reagent was used to extract total RNA from the PBMCs, yielding at least 6 micrograms per sample. For every donor, an aliquot of PBMCs went through flow cytometry to measure the percentages of naive CD45RAhigh/CD27high T cells. Sequencing was done on a sample of blood. This receptor was identified in a man aged 60 to 69 in good health.

At the DNA level, the sequence is TGCAGCGGCCGACAGGGTAGCCACGAGCAGTACTTC. Protein translation: CSGRQGSHEQYF. The chain uses TRBV29-1 and TRBJ2-7; a stretch of 7 junction bases matches TRBD1. Including cysteine and phenylalanine, the CDR3 has 12 amino acids. The DNA shown is the 36-base CDR3, in frame from base 1. For CDR1 and CDR2, the germline V gene lists SQVTM and ANQGSEA. V is trimmed back by 7 bases and J by 5 bases, and the junction contains 8 bases that no gene match accounts for.